The 21 T cell receptor beta chains below all came from one sample that was sequenced in a study of blood T cell repertoires in COVID-19. The method was immunoSEQ multiplex PCR; TCRdb's version includes in-frame clones alone and lacks a portion of them. Here the sample spans 180,000 or so clones, over 75% being singletons. The material sequenced was peripheral blood. The receptors here all came from a man aged 40-49 years with active or convalescent COVID-19.

The chain carries TRBV18 and TRBJ2-6; D remains ambiguous. CDR1 is KGHSH, CDR2 LQKENI, per germline. CDR3 length: 17 residues. V was trimmed by 4 bases and J by 0 bases, leaving 13 bases between them. This CDR3 reads CASSLEPPGSGANVLTF. CDR3 nucleotides: TGTGCCAGCTCACTCGAACCCCCGGGCTCTGGGGCCAACGTCCTGACTTTC.

The rearrangement uses TRBV4-1 and TRBJ1-6; D is unresolved. This CDR3 comprises 15 residues. Germline V gives CDR1 MGHRA, CDR2 YSYEKL. V was shortened by 1 base and J by 5 bases, with 9 bases between the two germline ends. CDR3 sequence (DNA): TGCGCCAGCAGCCAAGGGGAGCTGGATAATTCACCCCTCCACTTT. Translating gives CASSQGELDNSPLHF.

The gene calls are TRBV7-8 and TRBJ2-1, with D unresolved. This CDR3 region has 14 residues. Deletions cut 10 bases from V and 0 bases from J, with 13 bases between. In germline, CDR1 is SGHVS, CDR2 FQNEAQ. CDR3 loop: CATTPRSSYNEQFF. CDR3 nucleotide sequence: TGTGCCACAACCCCCCGGAGCTCCTACAATGAGCAGTTCTTC.

The chain employs TRBV10-3 and TRBJ2-3; 10 bases match TRBD2. This CDR3 has 18 residues. V was clipped by 3 bases and J by 0 bases; unmatched bases: 9. CDR1 is ENHRY, CDR2 SYGVKD, per germline. CDR3 sequence: CAISDPGLAEVSTDTQYF. The CDR3 nucleotides read TGTGCCATCAGTGATCCTGGACTAGCGGAGGTCAGCACAGATACGCAGTATTTT.

V usage is TRBV5-1 and J usage is TRBJ1-1, with 8 positions matching TRBD1. Germline V gene sequence: CDR1 SGHRS, CDR2 YFSETQ. The CDR3 length is 13 residues. Trimming took 4 bases from V and 4 from J; bases not matched to a gene: 3. The CDR3 spells CASSTTGGTEAFF. The CDR3 DNA sequence: TGCGCCAGCAGCACAACAGGGGGCACTGAAGCTTTCTTT.

J is TRBJ1-2 and V is TRBV14; a weak D match, TRBD1 (5 bases). CDR3 length: 11 amino acids. CDR1 is SGHDN, CDR2 FVKESK, per germline. Trimming removed 6 bases at V and 7 bases at J, with 9 bases between. CDR3 region: CASSQGLGYTF. Here the CDR3 DNA reads TGTGCCAGCAGTCAGGGCCTTGGCTACACCTTC.

This sequence joins TRBV28 and TRBJ2-3; tentative D call: TRBD1 (7 bases). The CDR3 loop spans 14 amino acids. V lost 4 bases to trimming and J lost 4 bases, with 12 bases between them. CDR1 is MDHEN, CDR2 SYDVKM, per germline. The CDR3 DNA is TGTGCCAGCAGTTCAGGGGGGCGATCAGATACGCAGTATTTT. It codes for CASSSGGRSDTQYF.

This chain links TRBV9 with TRBJ2-1; 8 bases fit TRBD1. The CDR3 sequence is 16 residues long. The V segment lost 0 bases and the J segment 5 bases; nucleotides outside the gene matches: 7. Germline lookup yields CDR1 SGDLS and CDR2 YYNGEE. CDR3 loop: CASSVALGQGNNEQFF. The CDR3 DNA is TGTGCCAGCAGCGTAGCCCTAGGACAGGGAAACAATGAGCAGTTCTTC.

The genes are TRBV30 and TRBJ1-1; D remains ambiguous. The CDR3 is 12 amino acids. The V gene's germline CDR1 is GTSNPN and CDR2 SVGIG (reference sequence). The CDR3 bases are TGTGCTGAGGCTAGGTTAAGGACTGAAGCTTTCTTT. Its translation: CAEARLRTEAFF. Full variable domain (outside the CDR3, taken from reference TRBV30 and TRBJ1-1): SQTIHQWPATLVQPVGSPLSLECTVEGTSNPNLYWYRQAAGRGLQLLFYSVGIGQISSEVPQNLSASRPQDRQFILSSKKLLLSDSGFYLCAEARLRTEAFFGQGTRLTVV.

V usage is TRBV30 and J usage is TRBJ2-7; tentative D call: TRBD1 (6 bases). V was clipped by 4 bases and J by 3 bases, with 22 bases between them. This CDR3 spans 16 amino acids. The germline V gene encodes CDR1 GTSNPN and CDR2 SVGIG (reference sequence). As DNA, the CDR3 is TGTGCCTGGACCGCAGGGGAAGGTCGCAACTACTACGAGCAGTACTTC. Protein: CAWTAGEGRNYYEQYF.

The chain has TRBV6-6 and TRBJ2-1; 8 bases are a match to TRBD2. V lost 11 bases and J lost 7; bases outside the gene matches: 13. The CDR3 is 14 amino acids. The germline CDR1 and CDR2 sequences are MNHNY and SVGAGI (reference sequence). In DNA, the CDR3 is TGTGCCGCCGGGCACGGGGGGGCTGGAAATGAGCAGTTCTTC. This translates into CAAGHGGAGNEQFF.

The rearrangement links TRBV11-2 to TRBJ2-1, with TRBD1 matching 8 bases. This CDR3 comprises 17 residues. The V gene end was trimmed by 5 bases and the J gene end by 8 bases; junction bases not matched to a gene: 17. Germline V gene sequence: CDR1 SGHAT, CDR2 FQNNGV. The CDR3 DNA sequence: TGTGCCAGCAGCGACCCCTTCCAGGACAGGGTAGGCCATGAGCAGTTCTTC. Translating it yields CASSDPFQDRVGHEQFF.

The chain couples TRBV30 to TRBJ2-7, with TRBD1 identical over 8 bases. The junction had 12 bases not matched to a gene; V was cut back by 1 base and J by 4 bases. The germline V gene encodes CDR1 GTSNPN and CDR2 SVGIG (reference sequence). This CDR3 region has 16 residues. The CDR3 bases are TGTGCCTGGAGTGGGGCTTCAGGGGGCGGGATGTACGAGCAGTACTTC. Translating gives CAWSGASGGGMYEQYF.

The chain has TRBV2 and TRBJ2-4; 8 bases are shared with TRBD2. V shed 7 bases, J shed 6 bases, and the junction held 11 bases outside the gene matches. Per germline, CDR1 SNHLY and CDR2 FYNNEI. This CDR3 has 15 residues. CDR3 loop: CASKASGQRGNIQYF. As DNA, the CDR3 is TGTGCCAGCAAGGCTAGCGGGCAAAGGGGAAACATTCAGTACTTC.

This clone turned up a few times. This chain connects TRBV3-1 (or the pseudogene TRBV3-2) to TRBJ2-7; 8 bases map to TRBD1. The CDR3 totals 16 residues. Germline-derived CDR1 and CDR2 are LGHDT and YNNKEL (reference sequence). Trimming took 0 bases from V and 0 from J; bases not matched to a gene: 4. CDR3 nucleotide sequence: TGTGCCAGCAGCCAAGAAAGGGACAGGTTCTCCTACGAGCAGTACTTC. Protein product: CASSQERDRFSYEQYF.

Details on this clone: Other DNA sequences in the sample encode the same CDR3. The V and J genes are TRBV7-2 and TRBJ2-1, with 7 nucleotides matching TRBD2. There are 14 residues in the CDR3. J gave up 4 bases and V 2 bases, and 2 bases lay outside the gene matches. Germline CDR1 is SGHTA and CDR2 is FQGNSA. CDR3 sequence (DNA): TGTGCCAGCAGCTTATTGGGAGGGTACAATGAGCAGTTCTTC. As protein: CASSLLGGYNEQFF.

The V gene is TRBV5-1, the J gene TRBJ1-4; TRBD1 matches at 8 bases. The CDR3 spans 14 residues. With V trimmed by 0 bases and J by 5 bases, 0 bases remained unmatched. Germline V lookup: CDR1 SGHRS, CDR2 YFSETQ. The CDR3 region has the DNA TGCGCCAGCAGCTTGGCAGGGGGCAATGAAAAACTGTTTTTT. The encoded protein is CASSLAGGNEKLFF. The entire variable domain, with the rest obtained from reference TRBV5-1 and TRBJ1-4, is as follows: KAGVTQTPRYLIKTRGQQVTLSCSPISGHRSVSWYQQTPGQGLQFLFEYFSETQRNKGNFPGRFSGRQFSNSRSEMNVSTLELGDSALYLCASSLAGGNEKLFFGSGTQLSVL.

The chain links TRBV9 to TRBJ1-3; D may be TRBD1 (5 bases). V shed 1 base and J shed 9 bases, with 17 bases lying between them. The V gene's germline CDR1 is SGDLS and CDR2 YYNGEE. The CDR3 has 15 amino acids. Here the CDR3 DNA reads TGTGCCAGCAGCGTATCGCAGGCTGATAGGGGCACCATATATTTT. It specifies CASSVSQADRGTIYF.

The V call is TRBV10-3, the J call TRBJ2-7; the D gene is possibly TRBD2 (6 bases). V was trimmed by 2 bases and J by 2 bases, leaving 10 bases between them. This CDR3 spans 14 amino acids. CDR1 is ENHRY and CDR2 is SYGVKD in the germline V gene. DNA for the CDR3: TGTGCCATCAGTGAGCGGGGGAACACCTACGAGCAGTACTTC. Its protein product is CAISERGNTYEQYF.

The CDR3 DNA is TGTGCCAGCAGTACCGGACAGGGGGCTTACGAGCAGTACTTC. This encodes CASSTGQGAYEQYF. The chain carries TRBV6-5 and TRBJ2-7; 11 nucleotides line up with TRBD1. Germline V gene lookup returns CDR1 MNHEY and CDR2 SVGAGI. The CDR3 sequence is 14 residues long. V shed 5 bases and J 4 bases; nucleotides not matched to a gene: 4.

CDR3 nucleotide sequence: TGCGCCAGCAGCTTGGGAGCTAGCGGGGTAGGAGATACGCAGTATTTT. Encoded protein: CASSLGASGVGDTQYF. The rearrangement links TRBV5-1 to TRBJ2-3; 9 nucleotides match TRBD2. In germline, CDR1 is SGHRS, CDR2 YFSETQ. Trimming removed 0 bases from V and 5 bases from J; junction bases left unmatched: 7. The CDR3 runs 16 residues. Combining the CDR3 with reference TRBV5-1 and TRBJ2-3 gives the whole variable domain KAGVTQTPRYLIKTRGQQVTLSCSPISGHRSVSWYQQTPGQGLQFLFEYFSETQRNKGNFPGRFSGRQFSNSRSEMNVSTLELGDSALYLCASSLGASGVGDTQYFGPGTRLTVL.